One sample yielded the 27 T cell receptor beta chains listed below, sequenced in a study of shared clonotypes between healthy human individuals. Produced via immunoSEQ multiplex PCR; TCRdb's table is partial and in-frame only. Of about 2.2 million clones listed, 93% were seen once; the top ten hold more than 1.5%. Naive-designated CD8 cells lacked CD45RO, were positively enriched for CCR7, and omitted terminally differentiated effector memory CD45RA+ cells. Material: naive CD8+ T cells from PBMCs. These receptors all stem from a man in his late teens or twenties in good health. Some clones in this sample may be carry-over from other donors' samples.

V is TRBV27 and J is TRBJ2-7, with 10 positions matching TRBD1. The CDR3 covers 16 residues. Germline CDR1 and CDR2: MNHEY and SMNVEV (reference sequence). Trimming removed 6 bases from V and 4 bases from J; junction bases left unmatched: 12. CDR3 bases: TGTGCCAGCAGCCCAACGCTCGGACAGGGGGGGTACGAGCAGTACTTC. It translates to CASSPTLGQGGYEQYF.

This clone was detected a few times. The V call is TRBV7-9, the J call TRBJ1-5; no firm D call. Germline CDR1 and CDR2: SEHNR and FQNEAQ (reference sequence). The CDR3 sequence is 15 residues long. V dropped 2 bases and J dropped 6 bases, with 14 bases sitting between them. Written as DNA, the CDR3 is TGTGCCAGCAGCTTATACCCCCCGGGTGGTCAGCCCCAGCATTTT. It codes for CASSLYPPGGQPQHF. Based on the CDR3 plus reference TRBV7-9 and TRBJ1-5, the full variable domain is DTGVSQNPRHKITKRGQNVTFRCDPISEHNRLYWYRQTLGQGPEFLTYFQNEAQLEKSRLLSDRFSAERPKGSFSTLEIQRTEQGDSAMYLCASSLYPPGGQPQHFGDGTRLSIL.

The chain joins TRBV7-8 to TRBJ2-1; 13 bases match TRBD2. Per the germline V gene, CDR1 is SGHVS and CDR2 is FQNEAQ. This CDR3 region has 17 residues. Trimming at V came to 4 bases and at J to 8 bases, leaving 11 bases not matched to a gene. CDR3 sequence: CASSSRLAGGPGHEQFF. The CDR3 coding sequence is TGTGCCAGCAGCTCCCGACTAGCGGGAGGACCGGGGCATGAGCAGTTCTTC. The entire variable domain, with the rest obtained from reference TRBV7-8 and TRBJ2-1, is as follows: GAGVSQSPRYKVAKRGQDVALRCDPISGHVSLFWYQQALGQGPEFLTYFQNEAQLDKSGLPSDRFFAERPEGSVSTLKIQRTQQEDSAVYLCASSSRLAGGPGHEQFFGPGTRLTVL.

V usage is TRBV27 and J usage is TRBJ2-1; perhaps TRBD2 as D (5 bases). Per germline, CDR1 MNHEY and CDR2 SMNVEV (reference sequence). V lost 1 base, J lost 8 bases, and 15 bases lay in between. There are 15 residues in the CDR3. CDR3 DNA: TGTGCCAGCAGTTTATTCGTCGGGGTGGGATATGAGCAGTTCTTC. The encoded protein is CASSLFVGVGYEQFF.

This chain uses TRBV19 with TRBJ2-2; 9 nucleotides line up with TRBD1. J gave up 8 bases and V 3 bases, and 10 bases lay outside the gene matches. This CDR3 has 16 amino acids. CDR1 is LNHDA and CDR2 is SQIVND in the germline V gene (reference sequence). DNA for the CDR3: TGTGCCAGTAGTATCTCTATAGGGACAGGGTTAGGGGAGCTGTTTTTT. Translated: CASSISIGTGLGELFF.

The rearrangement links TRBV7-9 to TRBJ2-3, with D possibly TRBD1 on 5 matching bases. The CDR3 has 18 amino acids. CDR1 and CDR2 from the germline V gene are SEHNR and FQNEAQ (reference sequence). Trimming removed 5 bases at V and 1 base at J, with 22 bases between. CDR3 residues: CASSLLAGPGFRTDTQYF. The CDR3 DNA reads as TGTGCCAGCAGCCTCCTCGCCGGGCCAGGGTTCCGCACAGATACGCAGTATTTT.

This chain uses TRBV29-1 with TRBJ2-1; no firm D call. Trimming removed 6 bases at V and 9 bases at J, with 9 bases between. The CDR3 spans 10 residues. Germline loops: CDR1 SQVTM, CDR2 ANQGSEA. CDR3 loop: CSVLRGEQFF. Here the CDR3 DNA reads TGCAGCGTGTTGCGTGGTGAGCAGTTCTTC.

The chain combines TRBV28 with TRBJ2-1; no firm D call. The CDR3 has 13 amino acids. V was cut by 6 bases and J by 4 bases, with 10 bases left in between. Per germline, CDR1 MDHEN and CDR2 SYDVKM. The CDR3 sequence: CASRGSEYNEQFF. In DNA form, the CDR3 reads TGTGCCAGCAGGGGCAGCGAATACAATGAGCAGTTCTTC.

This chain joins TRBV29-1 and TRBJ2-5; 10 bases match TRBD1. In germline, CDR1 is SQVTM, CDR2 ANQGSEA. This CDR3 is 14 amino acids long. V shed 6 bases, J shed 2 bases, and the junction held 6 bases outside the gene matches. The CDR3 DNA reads TGCAGCGTAGATGGGACAGGGGATCAAGAGACCCAGTACTTC. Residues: CSVDGTGDQETQYF.

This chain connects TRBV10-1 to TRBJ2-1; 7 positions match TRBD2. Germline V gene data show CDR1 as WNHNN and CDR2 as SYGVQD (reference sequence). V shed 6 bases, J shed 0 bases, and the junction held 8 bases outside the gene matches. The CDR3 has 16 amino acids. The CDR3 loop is CASRLLAESSYNEQFF. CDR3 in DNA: TGCGCCAGCAGATTGCTAGCGGAGAGCTCCTACAATGAGCAGTTCTTC.

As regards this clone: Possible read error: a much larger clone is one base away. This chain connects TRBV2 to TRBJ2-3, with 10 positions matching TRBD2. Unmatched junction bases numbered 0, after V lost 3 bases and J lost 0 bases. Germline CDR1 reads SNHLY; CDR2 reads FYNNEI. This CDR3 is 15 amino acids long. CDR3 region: CASSETSGSTDTQYF. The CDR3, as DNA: TGTGCCAGCAGTGAGACTAGCGGGAGCACAGATACGCAGTATTTT.

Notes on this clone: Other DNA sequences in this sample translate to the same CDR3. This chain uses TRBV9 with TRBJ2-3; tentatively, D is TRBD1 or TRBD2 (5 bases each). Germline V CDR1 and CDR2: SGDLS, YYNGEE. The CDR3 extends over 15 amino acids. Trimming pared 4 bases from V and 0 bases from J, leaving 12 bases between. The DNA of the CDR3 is TGTGCCAGCAGCCCTTGGGGGTCGAGCACAGATACGCAGTATTTT. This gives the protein CASSPWGSSTDTQYF.

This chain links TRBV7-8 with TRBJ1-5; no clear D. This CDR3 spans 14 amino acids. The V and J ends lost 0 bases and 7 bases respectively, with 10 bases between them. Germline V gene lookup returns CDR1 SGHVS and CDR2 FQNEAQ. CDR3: CASSLAWDRQPQHF. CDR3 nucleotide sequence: TGTGCCAGCAGCTTAGCTTGGGATAGGCAGCCCCAGCATTTT.

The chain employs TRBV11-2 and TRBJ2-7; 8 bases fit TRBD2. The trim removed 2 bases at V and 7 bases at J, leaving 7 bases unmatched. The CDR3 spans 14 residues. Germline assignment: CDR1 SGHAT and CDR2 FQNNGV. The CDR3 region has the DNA TGTGCCAGCAGCTTAACGGGAGGGCCCAAGGAGCAGTACTTC. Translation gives CASSLTGGPKEQYF.

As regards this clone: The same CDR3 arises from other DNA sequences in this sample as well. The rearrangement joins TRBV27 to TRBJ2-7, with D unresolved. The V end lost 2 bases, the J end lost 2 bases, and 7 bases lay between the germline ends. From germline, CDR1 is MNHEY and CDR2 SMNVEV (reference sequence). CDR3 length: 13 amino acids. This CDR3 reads CASSLGDTYEQYF. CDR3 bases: TGTGCCAGCAGTTTAGGAGACACCTACGAGCAGTACTTC.

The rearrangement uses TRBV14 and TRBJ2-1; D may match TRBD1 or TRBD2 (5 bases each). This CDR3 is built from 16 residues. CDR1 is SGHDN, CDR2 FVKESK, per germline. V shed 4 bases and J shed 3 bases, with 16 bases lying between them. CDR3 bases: TGTGCCAGCAGCCGACGGGTCTTGGGGGTCTACAATGAGCAGTTCTTC. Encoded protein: CASSRRVLGVYNEQFF.

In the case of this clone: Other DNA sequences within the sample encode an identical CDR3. CDR3 coding DNA: TGTGCCAGCAGCTTAGACCGATACGAGCAGTACTTC. This sequence encodes CASSLDRYEQYF. This chain joins TRBV13 and TRBJ2-7; D is uncertain. Germline lookup yields CDR1 PRHDT and CDR2 FYEKMQ (reference sequence). This CDR3 is 12 amino acids long. V lost 1 base, J lost 4 bases, and 5 bases lay in between.

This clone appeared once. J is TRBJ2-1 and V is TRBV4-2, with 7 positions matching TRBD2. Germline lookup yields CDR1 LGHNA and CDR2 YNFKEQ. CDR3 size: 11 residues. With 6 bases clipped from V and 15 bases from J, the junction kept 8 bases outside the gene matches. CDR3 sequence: CASSNRDYTFF. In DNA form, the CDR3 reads TGTGCCAGCAGTAACCGGGACTACACGTTCTTC.

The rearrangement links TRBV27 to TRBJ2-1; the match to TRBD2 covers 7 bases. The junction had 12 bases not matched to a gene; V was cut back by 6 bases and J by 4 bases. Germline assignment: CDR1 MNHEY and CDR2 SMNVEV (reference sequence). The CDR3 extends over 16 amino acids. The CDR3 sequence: CASRLGTLAVYNEQFF. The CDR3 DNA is TGTGCCAGCAGATTAGGGACCCTAGCGGTGTACAATGAGCAGTTCTTC.

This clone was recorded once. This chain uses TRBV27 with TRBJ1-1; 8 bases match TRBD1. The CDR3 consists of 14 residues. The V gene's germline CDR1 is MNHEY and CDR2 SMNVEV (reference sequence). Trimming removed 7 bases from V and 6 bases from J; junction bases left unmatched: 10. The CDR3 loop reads CASTSDRGRAEAFF. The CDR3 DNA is TGTGCCAGCACTTCCGACAGGGGCCGAGCTGAAGCTTTCTTT.

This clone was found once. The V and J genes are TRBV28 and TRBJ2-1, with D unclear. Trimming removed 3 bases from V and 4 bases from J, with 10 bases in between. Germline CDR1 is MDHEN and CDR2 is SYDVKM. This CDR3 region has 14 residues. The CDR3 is CASSFLQNYNEQFF. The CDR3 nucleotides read TGTGCCAGCAGTTTTTTACAGAATTACAATGAGCAGTTCTTC.

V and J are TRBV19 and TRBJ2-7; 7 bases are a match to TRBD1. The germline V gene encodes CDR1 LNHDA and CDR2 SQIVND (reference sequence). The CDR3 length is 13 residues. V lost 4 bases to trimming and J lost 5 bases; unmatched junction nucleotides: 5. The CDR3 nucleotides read TGTGCCAGTAGTACCCGGACAGGCAACGAGCAGTACTTC. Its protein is CASSTRTGNEQYF.

The CDR3 here is CASGLYEQYF. The CDR3 DNA sequence: TGTGCCAGCGGCCTCTACGAGCAGTACTTC. The chain couples TRBV6-6 to TRBJ2-5; no clear D. The DNA end favors TRBJ2-7, so the J call may be wrong. Per germline, CDR1 MNHNY and CDR2 SVGAGI (reference sequence). There are 10 residues in the CDR3.

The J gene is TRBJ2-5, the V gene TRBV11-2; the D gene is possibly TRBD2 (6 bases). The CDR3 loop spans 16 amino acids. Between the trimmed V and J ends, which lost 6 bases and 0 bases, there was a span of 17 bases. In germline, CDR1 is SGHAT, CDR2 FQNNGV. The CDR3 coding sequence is TGTGCCAGCAGTACCGGGAGACAGAAAAACCAAGAGACCCAGTACTTC. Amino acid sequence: CASSTGRQKNQETQYF.

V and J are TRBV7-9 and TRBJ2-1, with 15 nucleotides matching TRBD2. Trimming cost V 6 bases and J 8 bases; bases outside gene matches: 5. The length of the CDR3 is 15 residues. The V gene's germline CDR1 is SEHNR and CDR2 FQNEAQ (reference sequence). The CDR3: CASSRTSGRDDEQFF. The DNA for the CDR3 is TGTGCCAGCAGTCGGACTAGCGGGAGGGACGATGAGCAGTTCTTC.

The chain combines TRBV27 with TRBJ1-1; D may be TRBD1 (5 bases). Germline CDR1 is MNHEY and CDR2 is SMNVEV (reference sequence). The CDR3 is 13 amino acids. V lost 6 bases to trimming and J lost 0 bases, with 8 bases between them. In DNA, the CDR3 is TGTGCCAGCAGGGGGGTCATGAACACTGAAGCTTTCTTT. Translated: CASRGVMNTEAFF.

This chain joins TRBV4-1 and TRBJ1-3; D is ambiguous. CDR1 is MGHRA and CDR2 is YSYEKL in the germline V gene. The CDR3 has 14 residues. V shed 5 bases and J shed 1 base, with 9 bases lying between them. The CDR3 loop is CASSTPGSGNTIYF. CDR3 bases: TGCGCCAGCAGCACCCCGGGGTCTGGAAACACCATATATTTT.